This entry features one T cell receptor (beta chain) sequence. V was clipped by 0 bases and J by 5 bases, with 11 bases between them. Per germline, CDR1 LNHNV and CDR2 YYDKDF (reference sequence). The CDR3 spans 15 residues. Clones were read by immunoSEQ multiplex PCR, and TCRdb kept only the in-frame ones, dropping some. In the table there are about 68,000 clones, approximately 84% of which are singletons. This entry is derived from a study of blood T cell repertoires in COVID-19. In the study overall: COVID-19 samples, acute and convalescent, were from the United States, Italy and Spain.

This clonotype was sampled from a man between 50 and 59 years old with active COVID-19. J is TRBJ2-1 and V is TRBV15, with D perhaps TRBD2 (5 bases). Sequenced: peripheral blood. The CDR3 protein is CATSRDATRDNEQFF. The CDR3 nucleotides read TGTGCCACCAGCAGAGATGCTACTAGAGACAATGAGCAGTTCTTC.